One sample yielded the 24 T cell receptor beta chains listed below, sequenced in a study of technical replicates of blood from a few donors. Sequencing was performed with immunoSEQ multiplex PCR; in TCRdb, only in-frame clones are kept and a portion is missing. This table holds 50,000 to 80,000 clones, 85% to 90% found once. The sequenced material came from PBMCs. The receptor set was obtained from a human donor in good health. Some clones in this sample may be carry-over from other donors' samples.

CDR3 in amino acids: CASSDWAPGPGDYGYTF. The CDR3 region has the DNA TGCGCCAGCAGCGATTGGGCCCCCGGCCCAGGGGACTATGGCTACACCTTC. The chain uses TRBV5-1 and TRBJ1-2; TRBD1 is a possible D gene (6 bases). Looked up from germline, CDR1 is SGHRS and CDR2 is YFSETQ. The CDR3 is 17 amino acids. Trimming removed 4 bases at V and 3 bases at J, with 22 bases between. The full variable domain, completed using reference TRBV5-1 and TRBJ1-2, is KAGVTQTPRYLIKTRGQQVTLSCSPISGHRSVSWYQQTPGQGLQFLFEYFSETQRNKGNFPGRFSGRQFSNSRSEMNVSTLELGDSALYLCASSDWAPGPGDYGYTFGSGTRLTVV.

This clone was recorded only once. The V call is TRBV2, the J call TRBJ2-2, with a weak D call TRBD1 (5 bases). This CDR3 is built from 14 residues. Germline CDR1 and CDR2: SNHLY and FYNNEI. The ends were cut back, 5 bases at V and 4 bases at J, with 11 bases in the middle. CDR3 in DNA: TGTGCCAGCAGTTGGCAGGGCGGCACCGGGGAGCTGTTTTTT. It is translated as CASSWQGGTGELFF. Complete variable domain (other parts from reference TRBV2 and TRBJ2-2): EPEVTQTPSHQVTQMGQEVILRCVPISNHLYFYWYRQILGQKVEFLVSFYNNEISEKSEIFDDQFSVERPDGSNFTLKIRSTKLEDSAMYFCASSWQGGTGELFFGEGSRLTVL.

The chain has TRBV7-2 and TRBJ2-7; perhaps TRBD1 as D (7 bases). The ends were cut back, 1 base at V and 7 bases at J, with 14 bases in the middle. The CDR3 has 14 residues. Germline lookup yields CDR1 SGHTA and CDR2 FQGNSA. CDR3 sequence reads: CASSLVAGGGEQYF. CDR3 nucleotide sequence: TGTGCCAGCAGCTTAGTAGCAGGGGGAGGAGAGCAGTACTTC.

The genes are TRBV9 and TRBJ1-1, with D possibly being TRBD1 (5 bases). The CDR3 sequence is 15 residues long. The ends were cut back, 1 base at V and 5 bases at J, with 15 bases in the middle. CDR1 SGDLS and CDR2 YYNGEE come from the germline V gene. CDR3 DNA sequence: TGTGCCAGCAGCGTAAGTGAAGGGGATTTTACTGAAGCTTTCTTT. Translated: CASSVSEGDFTEAFF. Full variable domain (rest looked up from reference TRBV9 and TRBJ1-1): DSGVTQTPKHLITATGQRVTLRCSPRSGDLSVYWYQQSLDQGLQFLIQYYNGEERAKGNILERFSAQQFPDLHSELNLSSLELGDSALYFCASSVSEGDFTEAFFGQGTRLTVV.

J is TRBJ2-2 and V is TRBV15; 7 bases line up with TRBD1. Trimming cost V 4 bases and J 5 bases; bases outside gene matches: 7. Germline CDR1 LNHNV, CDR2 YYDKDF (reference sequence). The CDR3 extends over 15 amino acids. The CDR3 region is CATSNGQAVTGELFF. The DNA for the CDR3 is TGTGCCACCAGCAATGGACAGGCAGTTACCGGGGAGCTGTTTTTT.

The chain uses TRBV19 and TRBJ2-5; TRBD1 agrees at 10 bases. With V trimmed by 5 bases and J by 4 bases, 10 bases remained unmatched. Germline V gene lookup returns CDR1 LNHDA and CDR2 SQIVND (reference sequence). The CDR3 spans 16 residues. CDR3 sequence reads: CASSPGTGAKLETQYF. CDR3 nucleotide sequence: TGTGCCAGTAGTCCCGGGACAGGGGCAAAATTAGAGACCCAGTACTTC.

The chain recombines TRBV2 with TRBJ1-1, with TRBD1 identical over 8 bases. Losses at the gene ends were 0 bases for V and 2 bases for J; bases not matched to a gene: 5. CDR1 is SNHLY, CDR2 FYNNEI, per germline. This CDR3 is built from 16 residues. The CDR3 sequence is CASSEAPRGLNTEAFF. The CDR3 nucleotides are TGTGCCAGCAGTGAAGCTCCCAGGGGGCTCAACACTGAAGCTTTCTTT. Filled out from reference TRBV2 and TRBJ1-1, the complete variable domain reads EPEVTQTPSHQVTQMGQEVILRCVPISNHLYFYWYRQILGQKVEFLVSFYNNEISEKSEIFDDQFSVERPDGSNFTLKIRSTKLEDSAMYFCASSEAPRGLNTEAFFGQGTRLTVV.

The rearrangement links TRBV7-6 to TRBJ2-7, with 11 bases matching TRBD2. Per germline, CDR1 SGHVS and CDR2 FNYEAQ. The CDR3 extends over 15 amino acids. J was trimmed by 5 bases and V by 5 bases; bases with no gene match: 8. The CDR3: CASSLVAGGPHEQYF. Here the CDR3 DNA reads TGTGCCAGCAGCCTAGTAGCGGGAGGGCCTCACGAGCAGTACTTC.

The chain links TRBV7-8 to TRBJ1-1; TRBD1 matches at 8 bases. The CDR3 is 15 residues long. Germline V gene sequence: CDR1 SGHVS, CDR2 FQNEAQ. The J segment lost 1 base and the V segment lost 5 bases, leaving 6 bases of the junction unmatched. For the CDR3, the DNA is TGTGCCAGCAGCCCAAGACAGGGGCCGAACACTGAAGCTTTCTTT. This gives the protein CASSPRQGPNTEAFF.

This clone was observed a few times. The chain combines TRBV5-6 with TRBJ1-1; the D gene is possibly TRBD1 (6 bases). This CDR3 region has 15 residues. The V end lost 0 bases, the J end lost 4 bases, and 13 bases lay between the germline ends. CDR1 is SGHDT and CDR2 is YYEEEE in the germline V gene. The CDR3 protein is CASSLDEGVGTEAFF. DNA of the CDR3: TGTGCCAGCAGCTTGGACGAGGGGGTGGGCACTGAAGCTTTCTTT.

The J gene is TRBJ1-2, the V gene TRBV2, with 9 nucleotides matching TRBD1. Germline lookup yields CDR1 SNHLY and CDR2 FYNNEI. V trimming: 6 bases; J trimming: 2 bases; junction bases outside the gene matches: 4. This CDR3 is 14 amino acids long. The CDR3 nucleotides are TGTGCCAGCAGGGCCGACAGGGGGAACTATGGCTACACCTTC. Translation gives CASRADRGNYGYTF.

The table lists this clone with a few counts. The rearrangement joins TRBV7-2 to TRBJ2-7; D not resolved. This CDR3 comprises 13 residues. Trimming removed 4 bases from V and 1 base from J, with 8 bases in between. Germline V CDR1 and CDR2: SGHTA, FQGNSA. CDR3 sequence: CASSSFLSYEQYF. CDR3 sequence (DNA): TGTGCCAGCAGCTCTTTCCTATCCTACGAGCAGTACTTC.

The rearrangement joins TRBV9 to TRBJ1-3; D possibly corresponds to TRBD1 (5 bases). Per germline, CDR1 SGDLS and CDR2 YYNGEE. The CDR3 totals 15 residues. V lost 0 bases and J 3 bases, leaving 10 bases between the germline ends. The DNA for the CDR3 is TGTGCCAGCAGCGTAGAAGGGGCTGGTGGAAACACCATATATTTT. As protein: CASSVEGAGGNTIYF. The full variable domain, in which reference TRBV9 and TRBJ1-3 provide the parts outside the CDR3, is DSGVTQTPKHLITATGQRVTLRCSPRSGDLSVYWYQQSLDQGLQFLIQYYNGEERAKGNILERFSAQQFPDLHSELNLSSLELGDSALYFCASSVEGAGGNTIYFGEGSWLTVV.

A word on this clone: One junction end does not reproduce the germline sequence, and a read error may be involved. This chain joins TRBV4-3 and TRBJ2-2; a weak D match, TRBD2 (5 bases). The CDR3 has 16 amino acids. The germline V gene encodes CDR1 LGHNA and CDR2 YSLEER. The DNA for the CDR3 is TGCGCCAGCAGCCTTCCCGGGTCCCTAAACACCGGGGAGCTGCTTTTT. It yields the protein CASSLPGSLNTGELLF.

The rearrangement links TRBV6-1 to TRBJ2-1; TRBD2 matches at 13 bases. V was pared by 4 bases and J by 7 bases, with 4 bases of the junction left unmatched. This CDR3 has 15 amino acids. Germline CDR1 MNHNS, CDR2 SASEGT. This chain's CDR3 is CASSGGLAGKNEQFF. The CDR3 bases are TGTGCCAGCAGTGGGGGACTAGCGGGAAAGAATGAGCAGTTCTTC.

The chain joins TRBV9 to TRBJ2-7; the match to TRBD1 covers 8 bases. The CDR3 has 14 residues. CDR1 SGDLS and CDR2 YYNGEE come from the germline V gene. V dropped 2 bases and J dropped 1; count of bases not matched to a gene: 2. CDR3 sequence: CASSVTGESYEQYF. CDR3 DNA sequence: TGTGCCAGCAGCGTGACAGGGGAATCCTACGAGCAGTACTTC. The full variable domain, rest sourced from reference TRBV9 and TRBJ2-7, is DSGVTQTPKHLITATGQRVTLRCSPRSGDLSVYWYQQSLDQGLQFLIQYYNGEERAKGNILERFSAQQFPDLHSELNLSSLELGDSALYFCASSVTGESYEQYFGPGTRLTVT.

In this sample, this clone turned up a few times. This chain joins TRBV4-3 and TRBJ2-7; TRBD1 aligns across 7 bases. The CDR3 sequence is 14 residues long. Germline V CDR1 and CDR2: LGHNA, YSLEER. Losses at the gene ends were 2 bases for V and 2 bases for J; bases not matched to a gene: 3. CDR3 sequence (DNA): TGCGCCAGCAGCCAATCAAGGGGGCCCTACGAGCAGTACTTC. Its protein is CASSQSRGPYEQYF.

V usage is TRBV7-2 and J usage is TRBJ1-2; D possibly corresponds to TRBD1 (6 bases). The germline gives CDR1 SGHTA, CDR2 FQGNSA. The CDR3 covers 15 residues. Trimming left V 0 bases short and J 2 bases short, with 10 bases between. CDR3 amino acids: CASSLASTGNYGYTF. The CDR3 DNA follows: TGTGCCAGCAGCTTAGCGTCTACAGGGAACTATGGCTACACCTTC. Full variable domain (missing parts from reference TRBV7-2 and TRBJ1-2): GAGVSQSPSNKVTEKGKDVELRCDPISGHTALYWYRQSLGQGLEFLIYFQGNSAPDKSGLPSDRFSAERTGGSVSTLTIQRTQQEDSAVYLCASSLASTGNYGYTFGSGTRLTVV.

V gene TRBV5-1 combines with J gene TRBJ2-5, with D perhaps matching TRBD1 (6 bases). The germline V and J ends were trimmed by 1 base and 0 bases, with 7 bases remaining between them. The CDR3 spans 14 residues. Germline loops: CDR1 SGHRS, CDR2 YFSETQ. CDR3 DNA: TGCGCCAGCAGCTTGAGGGACAACCAAGAGACCCAGTACTTC. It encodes CASSLRDNQETQYF.

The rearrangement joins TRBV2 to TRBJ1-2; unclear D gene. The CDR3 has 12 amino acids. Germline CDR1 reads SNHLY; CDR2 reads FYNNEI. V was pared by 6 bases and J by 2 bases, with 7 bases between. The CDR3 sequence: CASRDMNYGYTF. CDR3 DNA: TGTGCCAGCAGAGACATGAACTATGGCTACACCTTC.

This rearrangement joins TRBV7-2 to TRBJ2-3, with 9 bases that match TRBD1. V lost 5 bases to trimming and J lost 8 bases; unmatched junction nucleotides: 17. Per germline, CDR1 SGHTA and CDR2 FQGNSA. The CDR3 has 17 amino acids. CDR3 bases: TGTGCCAGCAGCCCGACGTGGGGACAGGGTTCACCCACTACGCAGTATTTT. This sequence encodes CASSPTWGQGSPTTQYF.

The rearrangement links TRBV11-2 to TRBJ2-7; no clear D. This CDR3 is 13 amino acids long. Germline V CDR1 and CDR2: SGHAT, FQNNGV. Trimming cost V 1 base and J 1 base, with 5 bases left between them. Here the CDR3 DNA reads TGTGCCAGCAGCTTAGCACAGTCCTACGAGCAGTACTTC. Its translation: CASSLAQSYEQYF.

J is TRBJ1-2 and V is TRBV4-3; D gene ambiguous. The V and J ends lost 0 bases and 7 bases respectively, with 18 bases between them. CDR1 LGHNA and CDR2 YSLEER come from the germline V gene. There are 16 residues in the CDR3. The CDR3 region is CASSQDGPGSRGGYTF. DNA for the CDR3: TGCGCCAGCAGCCAAGATGGCCCGGGCAGCCGGGGTGGCTACACCTTC.

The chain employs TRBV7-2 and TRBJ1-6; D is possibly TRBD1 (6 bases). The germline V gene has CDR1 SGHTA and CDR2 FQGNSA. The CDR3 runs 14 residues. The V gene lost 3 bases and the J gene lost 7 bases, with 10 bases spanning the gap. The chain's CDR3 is CASSFQGNNSPLHF. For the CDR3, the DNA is TGTGCCAGCAGCTTTCAGGGGAACAATTCACCCCTCCACTTT.